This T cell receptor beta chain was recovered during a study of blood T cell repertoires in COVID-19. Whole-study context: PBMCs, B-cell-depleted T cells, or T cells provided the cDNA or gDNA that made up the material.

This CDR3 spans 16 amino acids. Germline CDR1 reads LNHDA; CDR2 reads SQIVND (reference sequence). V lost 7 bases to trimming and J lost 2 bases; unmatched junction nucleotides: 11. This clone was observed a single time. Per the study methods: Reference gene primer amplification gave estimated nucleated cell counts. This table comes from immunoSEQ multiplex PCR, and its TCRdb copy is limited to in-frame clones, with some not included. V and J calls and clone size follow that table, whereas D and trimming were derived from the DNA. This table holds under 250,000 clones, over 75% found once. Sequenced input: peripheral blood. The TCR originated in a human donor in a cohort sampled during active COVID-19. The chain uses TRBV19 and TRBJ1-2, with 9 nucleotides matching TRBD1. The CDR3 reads CASNPRNRGQNYGYTF. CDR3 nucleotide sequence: TGTGCCAGTAATCCAAGAAACAGGGGGCAGAACTATGGCTACACCTTC.